The following is a TCR beta chain sequence with its context. The germline V gene has CDR1 LNHDA and CDR2 SQIVND (reference sequence). V shed 4 bases, J shed 8 bases, and the junction held 6 bases outside the gene matches. This CDR3 is built from 15 residues. The record originates from a study of shared clonotypes between healthy human individuals. For the study at large: Participating donors consisted of a couple of women and a few men aged 18 to 49.

Tens of thousands of T cell genomes, or roughly 180 ng DNA, went into the sorted-subset replicate PCRs. In the authors' methods: ImmunoSEQ yielded junction-only sequences lacking quality scores, so filtering differed. Only in-frame clones appear in the TCRdb table, and some are missing; sequencing was by immunoSEQ multiplex PCR. Clone size and the V and J calls come from that table; the DNA yielded D and trimming. This sample has some 580,000 clones, with about 98% found just once. CD45RO-negative CD8 cells positively selected for CCR7 made up the naive population, which excluded terminally differentiated effector memory CD45RA+ cells. Donors, without exception, were Caucasian adults residing in Nashville, Tennessee.

The genes are TRBV19 and TRBJ2-1; 12 bases align to TRBD2. What was sequenced was naive CD8+ T cells sorted from blood. The TCR was taken from a man younger than 45 in good health. Here the CDR3 reads CASSTWTSGTDEQFF. Here the CDR3 DNA reads TGTGCCAGTAGTACGTGGACTAGCGGGACGGATGAGCAGTTCTTC. The full variable domain, rest sourced from reference TRBV19 and TRBJ2-1, is DGGITQSPKYLFRKEGQNVTLSCEQNLNHDAMYWYRQDPGQGLRLIYYSQIVNDFQKGDIAEGYSVSREKKESFPLTVTSAQKNPTAFYLCASSTWTSGTDEQFFGPGTRLTVL.